This TCR beta chain appears in the sequencing data of a study of OX40 agonist ivuxolimab in advanced cancers. The overall study: Patient treatment consisted of intravenous ivuxolimab administration every 2 weeks at 0.01 to 10 mg/kg. Patients receiving dose escalation had hepatocellular carcinoma, melanoma, renal cell or head and neck cancer. Study conclusions and caveats: On average, a greater number of expanded clones characterised CD8+ T cells relative to CD4+. At 0.1-3.0 mg/kg, partial responders had clonal expansion among the lowest observed.

Measured with immunoSEQ multiplex PCR; TCRdb has only the in-frame clones, and not every one. The sample shows around 6,500 clones, roughly 80% of them seen only once. This clone was observed a single time. Its matching antigen is unknown. This receptor was identified in an adult with an advanced solid tumor such as melanoma, head and neck, liver or kidney cancer. Specimen: CD4+ or CD8+ T cells sorted from blood, collected in a trial of the OX40 agonist ivuxolimab.

CDR3 nucleotide sequence: TGTGCCAGCAGCGTATTTGCGGGGGAGAACACCGGGGAGCTGTTTTTT. Amino acid sequence: CASSVFAGENTGELFF. V gene TRBV9 combines with J gene TRBJ2-2; 7 bases are a match to TRBD2. The CDR3 consists of 16 residues. With 1 base clipped from V and 1 base from J, the junction kept 4 bases outside the gene matches. From germline, CDR1 is SGDLS and CDR2 YYNGEE.